This T cell receptor beta chain stems from a study of blood T cell repertoires in COVID-19. Study context: Spain, Italy and the United States supplied samples that represented acute and convalescent COVID-19. T cells, B-cell-depleted T cells, or PBMCs provided the cDNA or gDNA that served as material.

Germline CDR1 reads WSHSY; CDR2 reads SAAADI. Trimming removed 3 bases at V and 5 bases at J, with 9 bases between. The CDR3 runs to 13 residues. In the study's own analysis: Estimation of nucleated cell counts was performed using reference gene primer amplification. Profiled with immunoSEQ multiplex PCR; TCRdb holds only in-frame clones, not every one. That table supplies the V and J calls and clone size; D and trimming were determined from the DNA. The sample lists about 36,000 clones, over 75% occurring once. Sequencing was performed on peripheral blood. The gene calls are TRBV10-2 and TRBJ2-3; D gene unclear. The TCR sequence derives from a man between 60 and 70 years old with acute or convalescent COVID-19. DNA for the CDR3: TGCGCCAGCAGTGACTCGAGACTAGATACGCAGTATTTT. This sequence encodes CASSDSRLDTQYF.